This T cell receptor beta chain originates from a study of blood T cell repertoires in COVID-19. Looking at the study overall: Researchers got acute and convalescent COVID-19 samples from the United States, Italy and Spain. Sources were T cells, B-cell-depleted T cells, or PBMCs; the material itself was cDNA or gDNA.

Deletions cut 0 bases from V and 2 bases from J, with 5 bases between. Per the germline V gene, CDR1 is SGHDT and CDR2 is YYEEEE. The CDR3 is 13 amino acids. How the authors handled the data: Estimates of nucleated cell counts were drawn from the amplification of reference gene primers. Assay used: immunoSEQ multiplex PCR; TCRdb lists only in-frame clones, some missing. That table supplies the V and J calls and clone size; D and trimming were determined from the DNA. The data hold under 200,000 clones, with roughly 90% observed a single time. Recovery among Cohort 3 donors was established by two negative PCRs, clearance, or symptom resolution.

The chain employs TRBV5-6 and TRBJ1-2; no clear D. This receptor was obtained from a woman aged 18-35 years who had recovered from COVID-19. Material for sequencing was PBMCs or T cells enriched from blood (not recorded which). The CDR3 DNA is TGTGCCAGCAGCTTGGTTCAGAACTATGGCTACACCTTC. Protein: CASSLVQNYGYTF.